The text below deals with one T cell receptor beta chain. The sample comes from a study of monozygotic twins with inflammatory bowel disease. There are 15 residues in the CDR3. Germline-derived CDR1 and CDR2 are SGHNT and YYREEE (reference sequence). One entry per CDR3 protein, without DNA, is what TCRdb gives after re-calling the 5' RACE reads. The specimen's table records approximately 330,000 distinct CDR3 sequences. Input material: blood. This receptor was identified in a human donor with ulcerative colitis or Crohn's disease, or a healthy co-twin of an affected twin (not recorded which). The chain uses TRBV5-4 and TRBJ1-5; the D call of TRBD1 rests on TCRdb alone, since no DNA is present to check it. The CDR3 sequence is CASSLGGFSNQPQHF.